One and the same sample provided the 24 T cell receptor beta chains below, sequenced in a study of T cell responses to AZD1222 COVID-19 vaccine (dated by TCRdb to about 2021). The method behind the library was the immunoSEQ multiplex PCR assay. TCRdb re-hosts the immuneACCESS table, in-frame sequences only. Its copies lack some clones; in the studies checked, an unresolved V gene accounts for under half of them, and the cause for the rest is not known. Within this sample are roughly 150,000 clones, with 80% to 95% of them counted one time only. The ten largest clones capture around 2.3% of the sample. This sample's time point label indicates: baseline before first vaccination. This specimen was peripheral blood, taken on day 0 of AZD1222 vaccination. These receptor sequences come from an adult in good health.

The chain uses TRBV4-3 and TRBJ2-5; TRBD2 matches at 8 bases. The length of the CDR3 is 16 residues. CDR1 LGHNA and CDR2 YSLEER come from the germline V gene. J gave up 6 bases and V 0 bases, and 9 bases lay outside the gene matches. CDR3: CASSQDIPGGRQTQYF. The CDR3 nucleotides are TGCGCCAGCAGCCAAGATATTCCGGGGGGGAGGCAGACCCAGTACTTC.

The rearrangement joins TRBV7-3 to TRBJ2-2; D gene ambiguous. CDR3 length: 14 residues. CDR1 is SGHTA and CDR2 is FQGTGA in the germline V gene. V was cut by 8 bases and J by 6 bases, with 16 bases left in between. CDR3 in amino acids: CASRLDGSPGELFF. The CDR3 DNA sequence: TGTGCCAGCCGCCTCGACGGGTCCCCCGGGGAGCTGTTTTTT.

This chain joins TRBV7-3 and TRBJ1-1; TRBD1 matches at 9 bases. CDR1 SGHTA and CDR2 FQGTGA come from the germline V gene. The CDR3 covers 15 residues. J was trimmed by 3 bases and V by 5 bases; bases with no gene match: 7. CDR3 in DNA: TGTGCCAGCAGCGGAACGGGACAGGGAGACACTGAAGCTTTCTTT. Translation gives CASSGTGQGDTEAFF.

The chain combines TRBV4-2 with TRBJ2-1; TRBD2 agrees at 13 bases. J gave up 2 bases and V 5 bases, and 9 bases lay outside the gene matches. Germline V gene data show CDR1 as LGHNA and CDR2 as YNFKEQ. This CDR3 is built from 18 residues. CDR3 protein: CASSGTSGVPGAYNEQFF. In DNA form, the CDR3 reads TGTGCCAGCAGCGGGACTAGCGGGGTCCCGGGAGCCTACAATGAGCAGTTCTTC.

The CDR3 loop reads CASSHDREGETYNEQFF. The CDR3 region has the DNA TGCGCCAGCAGTCACGACAGGGAAGGGGAAACCTACAATGAGCAGTTCTTC. The gene calls are TRBV23-1 and TRBJ2-1, with 7 nucleotides matching TRBD1. TRBV23-1 belongs to the ORF category, with a function that is uncertain. The CDR3 length is 17 residues. Germline trimming cut 3 bases from V and 2 bases from J; bases unmatched to any gene: 10.

This chain links TRBV19 with TRBJ2-1; D assignment may be TRBD1 or TRBD2 (5 bases each). This CDR3 has 15 residues. V lost 3 bases, J lost 0 bases, and 9 bases lay in between. CDR1 and CDR2 (germline): LNHDA, SQIVND (reference sequence). CDR3 amino acids: CASSISGSSYNEQFF. The CDR3 DNA follows: TGTGCCAGTAGTATCTCAGGGAGCTCCTACAATGAGCAGTTCTTC.

The chain has TRBV4-2 and TRBJ2-7; 9 nucleotides agree with TRBD1. CDR1 LGHNA and CDR2 YNFKEQ come from the germline V gene. V trimming: 0 bases; J trimming: 4 bases; junction bases outside the gene matches: 10. The CDR3 spans 17 residues. The chain's CDR3 is CASSQDTGTGFLYEQYF. CDR3 in DNA: TGTGCCAGCAGCCAAGATACAGGGACAGGGTTTTTGTACGAGCAGTACTTC.

V usage is TRBV7-2 and J usage is TRBJ1-2; D is unclear. Per the germline V gene, CDR1 is SGHTA and CDR2 is FQGNSA. The V end was cut by 0 bases, the J end by 8 bases, with 7 bases between. The CDR3 extends over 12 amino acids. The CDR3 DNA follows: TGTGCCAGCAGCTTAGCAGGAGGAGGCTACACCTTC. Its protein is CASSLAGGGYTF.

V and J are TRBV30 and TRBJ1-6; D is uncertain. The germline gives CDR1 GTSNPN, CDR2 SVGIG (reference sequence). Trimming removed 2 bases at V and 10 bases at J, with 21 bases between. This CDR3 region has 16 residues. CDR3 sequence (DNA): TGTGCCTGGAGTTCCGGGCCAGATCCTTTAGGGTCACCCCTCCACTTT. Amino acids: CAWSSGPDPLGSPLHF.

The chain combines TRBV30 with TRBJ2-2, with D maybe TRBD1 (6 bases). The ends were cut back, 5 bases at V and 0 bases at J, with 13 bases in the middle. Germline-derived CDR1 and CDR2 are GTSNPN and SVGIG (reference sequence). The CDR3 length is 15 residues. The CDR3 DNA reads as TGTGCCTGGTGTAAAGGACAGCCGAACACCGGGGAGCTGTTTTTT. Protein product: CAWCKGQPNTGELFF.

The chain has TRBV3-1 (or the pseudogene TRBV3-2) and TRBJ2-5; D tentatively reads TRBD1 or TRBD2 (5 bases each). The germline V gene has CDR1 LGHDT and CDR2 YNNKEL (reference sequence). The CDR3 extends over 14 amino acids. Deletions cut 4 bases from V and 3 bases from J, with 12 bases between. This CDR3 is CASSRGTAKETQYF. The CDR3 region has the DNA TGTGCCAGCAGCCGTGGGACGGCGAAAGAGACCCAGTACTTC.

J is TRBJ1-6 and V is TRBV5-4, with a tentative D call TRBD1 (5 bases). Per the germline V gene, CDR1 is SGHNT and CDR2 is YYREEE (reference sequence). Trimming took off 0 bases at V and 6 bases at J, with 16 bases between the two ends. This CDR3 comprises 17 residues. CDR3 sequence reads: CASSLEGSSFVNSPLHF. The CDR3 DNA follows: TGTGCCAGCAGCTTGGAGGGGTCCTCTTTTGTTAATTCACCCCTCCACTTT.

The chain employs TRBV7-6 and TRBJ1-4, with D unresolved. This CDR3 region has 18 residues. V gave up 1 base and J gave up 5 bases, with 20 bases separating them. Germline CDR1 reads SGHVS; CDR2 reads FNYEAQ. For the CDR3, the DNA is TGTGCCAGCAGCTTAGAAATTAGGTCGGCAGCTACAAATGAAAAACTGTTTTTT. Translating it yields CASSLEIRSAATNEKLFF.

The chain links TRBV7-9 to TRBJ2-7; D may match TRBD1 or TRBD2 (5 bases each). CDR3 length: 15 amino acids. V lost 6 bases, J lost 2 bases, and 17 bases lay in between. Germline CDR1 SEHNR, CDR2 FQNEAQ (reference sequence). The chain's CDR3 is CASSSPGHRTYEQYF. In DNA form, the CDR3 reads TGTGCCAGCAGTTCTCCGGGGCATCGCACCTACGAGCAGTACTTC.

V usage is TRBV5-1 and J usage is TRBJ1-5, with D tentatively TRBD1 (5 bases). Germline V gene data show CDR1 as SGHRS and CDR2 as YFSETQ. The V end was cut by 1 base, the J end by 7 bases, with 12 bases between. The CDR3 covers 14 residues. The CDR3 reads CASSLLGSGQPQHF. The CDR3 nucleotides are TGCGCCAGCAGCTTGCTTGGTTCAGGGCAGCCCCAGCATTTT.

V is TRBV18 and J is TRBJ2-7, with 7 bases aligning to TRBD1. With 6 bases clipped from V and 3 bases from J, the junction kept 5 bases outside the gene matches. CDR1 KGHSH and CDR2 LQKENI come from the germline V gene. This CDR3 has 13 residues. CDR3 in DNA: TGTGCCAGCTCCGCTGGGACAGTCTACGAGCAGTACTTC. Translated: CASSAGTVYEQYF.

The chain couples TRBV19 to TRBJ2-5, with D unclear. V lost 7 bases and J lost 0, with 12 bases in between. Per the germline V gene, CDR1 is LNHDA and CDR2 is SQIVND (reference sequence). The CDR3 extends over 14 amino acids. CDR3 region: CASMGRWYQETQYF. The CDR3 DNA sequence: TGTGCCAGTATGGGCCGGTGGTACCAAGAGACCCAGTACTTC.

This chain joins TRBV3-1 (or the pseudogene TRBV3-2) and TRBJ2-7, with 8 bases identical to TRBD1. CDR3 size: 14 residues. Germline values: CDR1 LGHDT, CDR2 YNNKEL (reference sequence). V lost 5 bases to trimming and J lost 2 bases; unmatched junction nucleotides: 5. The chain's CDR3 is CASSSGQGTYEQYF. In DNA, the CDR3 is TGTGCCAGCAGCTCTGGACAGGGAACCTACGAGCAGTACTTC.

The chain employs TRBV27 and TRBJ1-2; D unclear. There are 14 residues in the CDR3. Trimming cost V 7 bases and J 3 bases, with 15 bases left between them. Germline lookup yields CDR1 MNHEY and CDR2 SMNVEV (reference sequence). The DNA for the CDR3 is TGTGCCAGCAAGTCACACCCTGGGGACTATGGCTACACCTTC. Residues: CASKSHPGDYGYTF.

The chain is built from TRBV10-3 and TRBJ1-2; the D gene is possibly TRBD1 (6 bases). Trimming took 3 bases from V and 2 from J, leaving 16 bases between them. The CDR3 totals 16 residues. Per germline, CDR1 ENHRY and CDR2 SYGVKD. This chain's CDR3 is CAISDPVQGGNYGYTF. CDR3 in DNA: TGTGCCATCAGTGACCCCGTCCAAGGGGGGAACTATGGCTACACCTTC.

The chain links TRBV29-1 to TRBJ2-2; 9 bases fit TRBD2. Germline-derived CDR1 and CDR2 are SQVTM and ANQGSEA. Losses at the gene ends were 1 base for V and 6 bases for J; bases not matched to a gene: 9. CDR3 length equals 16 residues. This CDR3 reads CSVEGLAGKRAGELFF. The CDR3 region has the DNA TGCAGCGTTGAAGGTCTAGCGGGAAAGAGGGCCGGGGAGCTGTTTTTT.

The chain carries TRBV27 and TRBJ1-3, with D perhaps TRBD1 (6 bases). The germline V and J ends were trimmed by 6 bases and 0 bases, with 12 bases remaining between them. The CDR3 spans 15 residues. CDR1 and CDR2 (germline): MNHEY, SMNVEV (reference sequence). The CDR3 coding sequence is TGTGCCAGCAGGGTCGACAGGAGCTCTGGAAACACCATATATTTT. Translated, it gives CASRVDRSSGNTIYF.

The chain employs TRBV28 and TRBJ1-2, with D perhaps matching TRBD1 (6 bases). V dropped 5 bases and J dropped 0 bases, with 13 bases sitting between them. The CDR3 contains 15 residues. Germline CDR1 reads MDHEN; CDR2 reads SYDVKM. The CDR3 region is CASSPPGDPNYGYTF. CDR3 nucleotide sequence: TGTGCCAGCAGTCCGCCAGGGGATCCTAACTATGGCTACACCTTC.

This clone showed up just once. The gene calls are TRBV6-5 and TRBJ1-5; TRBD1 agrees at 9 bases. Germline V gene sequence: CDR1 MNHEY, CDR2 SVGAGI. V was clipped by 6 bases and J by 3 bases; unmatched bases: 6. This CDR3 has 15 residues. DNA for the CDR3: TGTGCCAGCAGGCCGGGACAGGGCCTCAATCAGCCCCAGCATTTT. It codes for CASRPGQGLNQPQHF.